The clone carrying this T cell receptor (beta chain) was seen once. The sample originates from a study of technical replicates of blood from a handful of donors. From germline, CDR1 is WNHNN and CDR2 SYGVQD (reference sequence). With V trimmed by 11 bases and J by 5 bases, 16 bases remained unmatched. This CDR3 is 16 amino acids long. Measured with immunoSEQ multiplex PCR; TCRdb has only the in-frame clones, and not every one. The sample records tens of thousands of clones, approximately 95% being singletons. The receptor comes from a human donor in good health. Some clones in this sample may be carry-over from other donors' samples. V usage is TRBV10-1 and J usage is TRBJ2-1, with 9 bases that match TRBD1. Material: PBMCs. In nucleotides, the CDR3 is TGCGCCGTTGGGACAGGGACCCCCTCGCCTAACAATGAGCAGTTCTTC. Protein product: CAVGTGTPSPNNEQFF.